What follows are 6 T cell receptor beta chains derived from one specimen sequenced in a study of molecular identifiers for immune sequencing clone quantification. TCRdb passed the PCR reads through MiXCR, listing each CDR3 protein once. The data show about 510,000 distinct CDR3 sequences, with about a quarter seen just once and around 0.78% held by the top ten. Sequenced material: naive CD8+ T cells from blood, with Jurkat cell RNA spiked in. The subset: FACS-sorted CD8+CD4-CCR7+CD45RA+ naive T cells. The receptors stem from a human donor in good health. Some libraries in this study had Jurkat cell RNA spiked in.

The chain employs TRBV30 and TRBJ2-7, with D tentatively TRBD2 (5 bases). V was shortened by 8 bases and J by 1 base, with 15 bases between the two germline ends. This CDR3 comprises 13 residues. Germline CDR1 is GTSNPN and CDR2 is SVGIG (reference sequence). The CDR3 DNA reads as TGTGCCCAAACTGGGAGAGCTTCCTACGAGCAGTACTTC. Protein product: CAQTGRASYEQYF.

CDR3 sequence: CASAEPYSGANVLTF. CDR3 nucleotides: TGTGCCAGCGCCGAGCCCTACTCTGGGGCCAACGTCCTGACTTTC. This sequence joins TRBV2 and TRBJ2-6, with D hard to call. The CDR3 spans 15 residues. V lost 8 bases, J lost 0 bases, and 11 bases lay in between. CDR1 and CDR2 from the germline V gene are SNHLY and FYNNEI.

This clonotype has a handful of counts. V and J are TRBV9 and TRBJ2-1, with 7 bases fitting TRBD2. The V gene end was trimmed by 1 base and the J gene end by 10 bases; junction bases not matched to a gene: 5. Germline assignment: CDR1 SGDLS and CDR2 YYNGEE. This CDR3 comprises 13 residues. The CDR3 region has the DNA TGTGCCAGCAGCGTAAGGGCTAGCGGAGAGCAGTTCTTC. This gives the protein CASSVRASGEQFF.

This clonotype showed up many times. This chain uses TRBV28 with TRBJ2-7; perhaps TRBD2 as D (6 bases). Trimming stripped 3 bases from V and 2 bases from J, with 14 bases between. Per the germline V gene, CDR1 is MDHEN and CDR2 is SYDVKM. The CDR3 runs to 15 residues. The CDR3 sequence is CASSFLGTGAYEQYF. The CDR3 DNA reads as TGTGCCAGCAGTTTCCTAGGGACTGGCGCCTACGAGCAGTACTTC.

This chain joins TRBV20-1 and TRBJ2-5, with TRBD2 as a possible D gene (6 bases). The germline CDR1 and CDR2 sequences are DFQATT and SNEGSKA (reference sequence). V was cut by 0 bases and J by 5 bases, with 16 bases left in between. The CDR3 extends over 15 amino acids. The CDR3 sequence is CSARDGYWREETQYF. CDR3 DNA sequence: TGCAGTGCTAGAGATGGCTACTGGAGGGAGGAGACCCAGTACTTC.

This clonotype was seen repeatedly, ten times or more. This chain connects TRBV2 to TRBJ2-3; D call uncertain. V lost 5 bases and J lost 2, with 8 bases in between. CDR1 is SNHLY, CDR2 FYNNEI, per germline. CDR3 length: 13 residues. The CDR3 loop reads CASSRRSTDTQYF. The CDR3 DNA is TGTGCCAGCAGTCGCAGGTCCACAGATACGCAGTATTTT.